This TCR beta chain was documented in a study of T cell responses to AZD1222 COVID-19 vaccine. On this clone: Its antigen is still unknown.

Trimming cost V 8 bases and J 3 bases; bases outside gene matches: 8. CDR1 is LNHDA, CDR2 SQIVND, per germline (reference sequence). The CDR3 totals 14 residues. Findings of the study overall: The CD4 TCRs associated with vaccination extended across spike and predominated at 160-218 and 743-854.

Here immunoSEQ multiplex PCR was the method, and the copy in TCRdb shows in-frame clones only, minus some. The sample has about 150,000 clones, about 90% seen once. The chain combines TRBV19 with TRBJ2-7; 9 bases agree with TRBD1. This receptor was identified in an adult in good health. The sample in question was peripheral blood, obtained on day 0 of MenACWY control vaccination. The CDR3 region is CASRHGTGYYEQYF. DNA for the CDR3: TGTGCCAGTCGGCACGGGACAGGGTACTACGAGCAGTACTTC. The complete variable domain, with remaining parts taken from reference TRBV19 and TRBJ2-7, reads DGGITQSPKYLFRKEGQNVTLSCEQNLNHDAMYWYRQDPGQGLRLIYYSQIVNDFQKGDIAEGYSVSREKKESFPLTVTSAQKNPTAFYLCASRHGTGYYEQYFGPGTRLTVT.